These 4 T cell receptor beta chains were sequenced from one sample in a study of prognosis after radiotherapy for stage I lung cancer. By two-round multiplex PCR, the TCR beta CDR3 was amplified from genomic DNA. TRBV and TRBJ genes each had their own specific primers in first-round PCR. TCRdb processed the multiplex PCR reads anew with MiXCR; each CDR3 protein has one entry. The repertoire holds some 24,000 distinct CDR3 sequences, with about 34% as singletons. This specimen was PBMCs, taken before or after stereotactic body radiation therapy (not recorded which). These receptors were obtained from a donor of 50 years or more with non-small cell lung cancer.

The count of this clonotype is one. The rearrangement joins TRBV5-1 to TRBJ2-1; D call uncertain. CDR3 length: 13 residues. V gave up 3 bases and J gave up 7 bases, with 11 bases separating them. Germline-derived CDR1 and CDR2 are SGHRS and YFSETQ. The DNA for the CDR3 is TGCGCCAGCAGCTCCCACTCGGATAATGAGCAGTTCTTC. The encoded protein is CASSSHSDNEQFF.

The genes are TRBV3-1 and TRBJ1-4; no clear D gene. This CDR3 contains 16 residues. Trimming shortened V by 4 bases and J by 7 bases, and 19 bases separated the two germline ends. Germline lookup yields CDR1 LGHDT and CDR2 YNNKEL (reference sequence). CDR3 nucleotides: TGTGCCAGCAGCCTAGTGCCCCCTTTCCTGGGTGAAAAACTGTTTTTT. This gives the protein CASSLVPPFLGEKLFF. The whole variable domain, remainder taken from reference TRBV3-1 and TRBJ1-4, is DTAVSQTPKYLVTQMGNDKSIKCEQNLGHDTMYWYKQDSKKFLKIMFSYNNKELIINETVPNRFSPKSPDKAHLNLHINSLELGDSAVYFCASSLVPPFLGEKLFFGSGTQLSVL.

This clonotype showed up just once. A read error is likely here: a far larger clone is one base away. CDR3 residues: CASRADLARDNDEQFF. In DNA form, the CDR3 reads TGTGCCAGCAGAGCAGACCTTGCCCGGGACAACGATGAGCAGTTCTTC. The chain is built from TRBV27 and TRBJ2-1; the D gene is possibly TRBD1 (6 bases). CDR1 is MNHEY and CDR2 is SMNVEV in the germline V gene (reference sequence). The CDR3 is 16 residues long. The germline V and J ends were trimmed by 6 bases and 8 bases, with 23 bases remaining between them.

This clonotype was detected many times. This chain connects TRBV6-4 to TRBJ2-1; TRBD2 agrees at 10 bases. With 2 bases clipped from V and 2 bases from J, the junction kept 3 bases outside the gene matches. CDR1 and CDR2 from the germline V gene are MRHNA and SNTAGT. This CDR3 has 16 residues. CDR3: CASSDASGSPYNEQFF. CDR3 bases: TGTGCCAGCAGTGACGCTAGCGGGAGTCCCTACAATGAGCAGTTCTTC.